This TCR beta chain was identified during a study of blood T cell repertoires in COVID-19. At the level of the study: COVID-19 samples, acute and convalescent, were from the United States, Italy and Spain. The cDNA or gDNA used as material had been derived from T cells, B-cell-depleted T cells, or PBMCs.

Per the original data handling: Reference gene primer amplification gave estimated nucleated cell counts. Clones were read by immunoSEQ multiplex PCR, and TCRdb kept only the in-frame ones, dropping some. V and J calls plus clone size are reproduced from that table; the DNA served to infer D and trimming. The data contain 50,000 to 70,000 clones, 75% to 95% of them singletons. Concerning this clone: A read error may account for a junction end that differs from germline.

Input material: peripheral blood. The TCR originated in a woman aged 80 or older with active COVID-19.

Here the CDR3 DNA reads TGCGCCAGCAGTTTGGACAGTAGCAATCAGCCCCAGCATTTT. This encodes CASSLDSSNQPQHF. The chain uses TRBV5-1 and TRBJ1-5, with D possibly TRBD1 on 6 matching bases. Per germline, CDR1 SGHRS and CDR2 YFSETQ. The CDR3 is 14 residues long. Full variable domain (remainder filled in from reference TRBV5-1 and TRBJ1-5): KAGVTQTPRYLIKTRGQQVTLSCSPISGHRSVSWYQQTPGQGLQFLFEYFSETQRNKGNFPGRFSGRQFSNSRSEMNVSTLELGDSALYLCASSLDSSNQPQHFGDGTRLSIL.